This passage covers 5 T cell receptor beta chains from one sample sequenced in a study of Graves' ophthalmopathy and Graves' hyperthyroidism. Transcripts of RNA were the source for amplifying TCR beta CDR3 regions. Second-round multiplex PCR followed a first-round RT-PCR using HTBI primers. TCRdb passed the multiplex PCR reads through MiXCR, listing each CDR3 protein once. Of 500,000 to 600,000 distinct CDR3 sequences listed, less than 45% are singletons. The sequencing sample was made of peripheral blood or thyroid tissue (not recorded which). The source of these receptors is an adult man with Graves' hyperthyroidism.

The gene calls are TRBV11-2 and TRBJ2-7, with D uncertain. Trimming pared 5 bases from V and 4 bases from J, leaving 6 bases between. From germline, CDR1 is SGHAT and CDR2 FQNNGV. The CDR3 contains 11 residues. The CDR3 loop reads CASSLHYEQYF. CDR3 DNA: TGTGCCAGCAGCCTCCATTACGAGCAGTACTTC. The full variable domain, its missing parts supplied by reference TRBV11-2 and TRBJ2-7, is EAGVAQSPRYKIIEKRQSVAFWCNPISGHATLYWYQQILGQGPKLLIQFQNNGVVDDSQLPKDRFSAERLKGVDSTLKIQPAKLEDSAVYLCASSLHYEQYFGPGTRLTVT.

The chain links TRBV13 to TRBJ1-3; D remains ambiguous. The V end was cut by 0 bases, the J end by 7 bases, with 13 bases between. Germline V CDR1 and CDR2: PRHDT, FYEKMQ (reference sequence). The CDR3 has 15 residues. CDR3 sequence: CASSLGGSALNTIYF. In DNA form, the CDR3 reads TGTGCCAGCAGCTTAGGCGGGAGCGCCCTGAACACCATATATTTT.

This clonotype was detected only a few times. The chain is built from TRBV6-5 and TRBJ1-3; perhaps TRBD1 as D (6 bases). Trimming took off 0 bases at V and 4 bases at J, with 7 bases between the two ends. CDR1 is MNHEY, CDR2 SVGAGI, per germline. This CDR3 is built from 14 residues. In DNA, the CDR3 is TGTGCCAGCAGTTACTCACAGGGCGGAAACACCATATATTTT. The encoded protein is CASSYSQGGNTIYF.

V is TRBV5-6 and J is TRBJ1-5, with TRBD1 matching over 8 bases. The CDR3 spans 16 residues. Trimming cost V 5 bases and J 1 base; bases outside gene matches: 8. The V gene's germline CDR1 is SGHDT and CDR2 YYEEEE. The CDR3 region has the DNA TGTGCCAGCAGTGGGGGCAGGGGGCTCAGCAATCAGCCCCAGCATTTT. Residues: CASSGGRGLSNQPQHF.

This clonotype was seen ten or more times. This chain connects TRBV12-3 or TRBV12-4 to TRBJ1-1, with D maybe TRBD1 (5 bases). V shed 6 bases and J shed 4 bases, with 15 bases lying between them. The CDR3 loop spans 14 amino acids. The CDR3 DNA reads TGTGCCAGCAGCCCTCCCCGGGACCCCACTGAAGCTTTCTTT. As protein: CASSPPRDPTEAFF.